Shown below are 19 T cell receptor beta chains from a single sample sequenced in a study of post-analysis software for immune sequencing data. General study points: With TRBV5-6, TRBV5-1 and TRBV20-1 included, about five TRBV segments were more frequent in patients than in controls.

TCR beta cDNA libraries included unique molecular identifiers. TCRdb re-derived calls from the PCR reads in MiXCR, one entry per CDR3 protein. Of about 770,000 distinct CDR3 sequences listed, about half are singletons. Their cognate antigens are unknown. Sequenced material: blood. The receptors come from a girl under 18 with multiple sclerosis.

This chain joins TRBV10-3 and TRBJ2-1; 8 positions match TRBD2. The germline V gene encodes CDR1 ENHRY and CDR2 SYGVKD. This CDR3 is built from 13 residues. With V trimmed by 6 bases and J by 5 bases, 3 bases remained unmatched. CDR3 sequence (DNA): TGTGCCATCAGGACTAGCGACAACAATGAGCAGTTCTTC. It codes for CAIRTSDNNEQFF.

CDR3 residues: CSASRQGQEKLFF. CDR3 nucleotides: TGCAGTGCTAGTCGCCAGGGACAAGAAAAACTGTTTTTT. The gene calls are TRBV20-1 and TRBJ1-4; a possible D gene is TRBD1 (6 bases). The CDR3 loop spans 13 amino acids. Trimming removed 3 bases from V and 8 bases from J, with 13 bases in between. The V gene's germline CDR1 is DFQATT and CDR2 SNEGSKA (reference sequence).

The chain is built from TRBV11-2 and TRBJ2-3; D remains unclear. Germline CDR1 SGHAT, CDR2 FQNNGV. CDR3 size: 12 residues. With 11 bases removed from V and 5 bases from J, the gap between germline ends came to 14 bases. The CDR3 bases are TGTGCCTGCGGCGCTCGAGGAGATACGCAGTATTTT. Translating gives CACGARGDTQYF.

J is TRBJ1-1 and V is TRBV5-6, with D perhaps TRBD1 (6 bases). CDR3 length equals 13 residues. CDR1 and CDR2 (germline): SGHDT, YYEEEE. Trimming removed 7 bases at V and 1 base at J, with 11 bases between. This CDR3 reads CASRPGQNTEAFF. In DNA, the CDR3 is TGTGCCAGCCGGCCGGGACAGAACACTGAAGCTTTCTTT.

This chain connects TRBV2 to TRBJ2-7; the match to TRBD1 covers 8 bases. There are 15 residues in the CDR3. Looked up from germline, CDR1 is SNHLY and CDR2 is FYNNEI. With 5 bases clipped from V and 1 base from J, the junction kept 7 bases outside the gene matches. CDR3 protein: CASSRTTGESYEQYF. The CDR3 DNA is TGTGCCAGCAGTCGCACGACAGGGGAGTCCTACGAGCAGTACTTC.

The V call is TRBV6-2 or TRBV6-3, the J call TRBJ2-5, with 10 bases aligning to TRBD2. The last part of the DNA fits TRBJ2-7 better; the J call may be wrong. CDR1 is MNHEY and CDR2 is SVGEGT in the germline V gene. This CDR3 is 16 amino acids long. In DNA form, the CDR3 reads TGTGCCAGCAGTTACTCGGACAGCGGGAGGGCCTACGAGCAGTACTTC. Encoded protein: CASSYSDSGRAYEQYF.

This clonotype was detected a few times. The chain employs TRBV7-2 and TRBJ1-2, with 7 bases aligning to TRBD1. The CDR3 contains 17 residues. V lost 4 bases to trimming and J lost 1 base; unmatched junction nucleotides: 12. Germline assignment: CDR1 SGHTA and CDR2 FQGNSA. The CDR3 protein is CASSSFSGTANNYGYTF. CDR3 coding DNA: TGTGCCAGCAGCTCGTTTTCCGGGACAGCTAATAACTATGGCTACACCTTC.

Comment on this clonotype: Relative to the germline gene, one junction end is altered; a read error may explain this. The gene calls are TRBV13 and TRBJ2-3; 10 positions agree with TRBD1. CDR3 length: 19 residues. The germline gives CDR1 PRHDT, CDR2 FYEKMQ (reference sequence). CDR3 loop: CVSIMPGQGLSAPPDTQYF. The CDR3 bases are TGTGTCAGCATCATGCCGGGACAGGGGTTATCAGCACCCCCAGATACGCAGTATTTT.

The rearrangement uses TRBV12-3 or TRBV12-4 and TRBJ2-1; 13 nucleotides align to TRBD2. The ends lost 7 bases at V and 8 bases at J; junction bases unmatched: 11. There are 16 residues in the CDR3. The CDR3 sequence is CASTGRLAGGRDEQFF. The CDR3 DNA is TGTGCCAGCACCGGAAGACTAGCGGGAGGCCGTGATGAGCAGTTCTTC.

In its sample, this clonotype was seen a few times. This chain links TRBV15 with TRBJ2-7; TRBD2 aligns across 10 bases. TRBJ2-5 matches the DNA end more closely, so the J call is doubtful. The CDR3 is 18 amino acids. The V gene's germline CDR1 is LNHNV and CDR2 YYDKDF (reference sequence). The CDR3 region has the DNA TGTGCCACCAGCAGAGGGGTTTGGAAAGCGGGAGGGCCAGAGACCCAGTACTTC. Protein product: CATSRGVWKAGGPETQYF.

This chain links TRBV29-1 with TRBJ2-1; D possibly corresponds to TRBD2 (6 bases). V was clipped by 3 bases and J by 3 bases, with 12 bases between them. This CDR3 comprises 14 residues. Germline CDR1 SQVTM, CDR2 ANQGSEA. CDR3 coding DNA: TGCAGCGTTGAGGCGCCGCGGGACTACAATGAGCAGTTCTTC. It specifies CSVEAPRDYNEQFF.

This chain connects TRBV20-1 to TRBJ1-2; weak D call: TRBD1 (5 bases). Germline assignment: CDR1 DFQATT and CDR2 SNEGSKA (reference sequence). V was shortened by 0 bases and J by 1 base, with 9 bases between the two germline ends. The CDR3 is made up of 14 amino acids. CDR3 sequence reads: CSARDLRGNYGYTF. The CDR3 DNA reads TGCAGTGCTAGAGATCTTAGGGGTAACTATGGCTACACCTTC.

This clonotype appeared a few times. The chain employs TRBV25-1 and TRBJ2-7; D gene uncertain. There are 13 residues in the CDR3. Germline V lookup: CDR1 MGHDK, CDR2 SYGVNS. The V and J ends lost 2 bases and 7 bases respectively, with 12 bases between them. DNA of the CDR3: TGTGCCAGCAGTGAACCGGACCGTCGGGAGCAGTACTTC. Amino acids: CASSEPDRREQYF.

The rearrangement links TRBV20-1 to TRBJ1-2; D not resolved. The CDR3 runs to 12 residues. Germline CDR1 and CDR2: DFQATT and SNEGSKA (reference sequence). V was shortened by 0 bases and J by 6 bases, with 8 bases between the two germline ends. CDR3 bases: TGCAGTGCTAGAGACAGACTTAATGGCTACACCTTC. Encoded protein: CSARDRLNGYTF.

The chain employs TRBV12-5 and TRBJ2-3; 8 bases agree with TRBD1. This CDR3 has 16 residues. Trimming took 6 bases from V and 1 from J; bases not matched to a gene: 9. Germline lookup yields CDR1 LGHNT and CDR2 FRNRAP. The CDR3 reads CASGSPPGQGTDTQYF. In nucleotides, the CDR3 is TGTGCTAGTGGATCCCCTCCGGGACAGGGCACAGATACGCAGTATTTT.

The J gene is TRBJ1-2, the V gene TRBV7-2, with 10 bases identical to TRBD1. V lost 3 bases and J lost 4; bases outside the gene matches: 5. Germline CDR1 SGHTA, CDR2 FQGNSA. The CDR3 covers 15 residues. CDR3 sequence reads: CASSLGTGEGYGYTF. The CDR3 coding sequence is TGTGCCAGCAGCTTGGGGACAGGGGAGGGCTATGGCTACACCTTC.

The chain carries TRBV28 and TRBJ2-7; perhaps D is TRBD1 or TRBD2 (5 bases each). There are 17 residues in the CDR3. Per the germline V gene, CDR1 is MDHEN and CDR2 is SYDVKM. Between the trimmed V and J ends, which lost 2 bases and 3 bases, there was a span of 20 bases. CDR3 amino acids: CASSLQGGHPADYEQYF. The CDR3 DNA reads TGTGCCAGCAGTTTACAGGGCGGGCATCCAGCGGACTACGAGCAGTACTTC. The variable domain in full, with the rest retrieved from reference TRBV28 and TRBJ2-7, is DVKVTQSSRYLVKRTGEKVFLECVQDMDHENMFWYRQDPGLGLRLIYFSYDVKMKEKGDIPEGYSVSREKKERFSLILESASTNQTSMYLCASSLQGGHPADYEQYFGPGTRLTVT.

The chain links TRBV9 to TRBJ2-7, with 7 bases fitting TRBD1. Trimming at V came to 3 bases and at J to 0 bases, leaving 3 bases not matched to a gene. From germline, CDR1 is SGDLS and CDR2 YYNGEE. CDR3 length equals 14 residues. In DNA, the CDR3 is TGTGCCAGCAGCGCGGGACAGACCTCCTACGAGCAGTACTTC. It specifies CASSAGQTSYEQYF.

The V and J genes are TRBV10-3 and TRBJ1-5; D is uncertain. Trimming took off 1 base at V and 2 bases at J, with 9 bases between the two ends. This CDR3 has 15 residues. In germline, CDR1 is ENHRY, CDR2 SYGVKD. CDR3 in DNA: TGTGCCATCAGTGAGTTGGAGGGAGGCAATCAGCCCCAGCATTTT. It is translated as CAISELEGGNQPQHF.